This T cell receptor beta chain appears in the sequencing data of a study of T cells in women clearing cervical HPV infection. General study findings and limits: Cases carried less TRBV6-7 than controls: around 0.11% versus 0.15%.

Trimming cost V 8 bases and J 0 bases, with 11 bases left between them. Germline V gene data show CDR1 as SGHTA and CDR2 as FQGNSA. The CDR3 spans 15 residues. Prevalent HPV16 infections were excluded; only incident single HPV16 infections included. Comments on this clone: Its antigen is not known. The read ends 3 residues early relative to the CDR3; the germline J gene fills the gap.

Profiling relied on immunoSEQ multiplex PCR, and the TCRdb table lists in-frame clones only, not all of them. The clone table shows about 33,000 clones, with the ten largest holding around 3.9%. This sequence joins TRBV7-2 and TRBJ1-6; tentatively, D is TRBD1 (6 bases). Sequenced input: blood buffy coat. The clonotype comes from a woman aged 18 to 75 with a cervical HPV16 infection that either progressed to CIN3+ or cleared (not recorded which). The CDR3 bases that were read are TGTGCCAGCGGCAGGGGAAGCTCCTATAATTCACCC. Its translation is CASGRGSSYNSP. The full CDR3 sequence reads CASGRGSSYNSPLHF.